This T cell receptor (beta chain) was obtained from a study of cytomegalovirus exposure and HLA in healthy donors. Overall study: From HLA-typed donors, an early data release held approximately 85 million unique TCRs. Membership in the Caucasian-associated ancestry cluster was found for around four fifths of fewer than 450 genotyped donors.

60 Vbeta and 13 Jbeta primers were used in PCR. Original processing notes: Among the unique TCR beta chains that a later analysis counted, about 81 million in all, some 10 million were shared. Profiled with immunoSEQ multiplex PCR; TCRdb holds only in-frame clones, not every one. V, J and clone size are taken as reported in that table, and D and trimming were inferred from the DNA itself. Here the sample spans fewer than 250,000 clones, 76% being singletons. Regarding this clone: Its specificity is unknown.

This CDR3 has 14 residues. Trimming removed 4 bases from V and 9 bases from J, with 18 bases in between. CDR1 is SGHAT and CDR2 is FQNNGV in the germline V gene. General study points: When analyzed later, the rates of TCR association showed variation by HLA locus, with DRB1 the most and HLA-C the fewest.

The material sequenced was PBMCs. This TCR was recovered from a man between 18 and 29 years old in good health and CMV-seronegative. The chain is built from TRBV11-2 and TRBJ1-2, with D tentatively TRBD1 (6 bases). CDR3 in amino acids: CASSSSFDRMSYTF. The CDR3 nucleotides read TGTGCCAGCAGCTCATCATTTGACAGGATGAGCTACACCTTC.